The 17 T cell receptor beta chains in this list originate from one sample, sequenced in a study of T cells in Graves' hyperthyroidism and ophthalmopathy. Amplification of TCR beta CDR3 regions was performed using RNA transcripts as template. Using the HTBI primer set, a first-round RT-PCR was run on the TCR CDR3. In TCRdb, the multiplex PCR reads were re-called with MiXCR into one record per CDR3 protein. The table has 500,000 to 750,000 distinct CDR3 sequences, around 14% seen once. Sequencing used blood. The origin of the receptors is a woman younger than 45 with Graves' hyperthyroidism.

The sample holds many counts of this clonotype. CDR3 in amino acids: CASSAGGSGANVLTF. For the CDR3, the DNA is TGTGCCAGCAGCGCAGGGGGTTCTGGGGCCAACGTCCTGACTTTC. The chain carries TRBV3-1 and TRBJ2-6; TRBD1 agrees at 7 bases. The CDR3 is 15 residues long. The V and J ends lost 5 bases and 1 base, in that order; junction bases with no gene match: 2. Germline V lookup: CDR1 LGHDT, CDR2 YNNKEL (reference sequence). The full variable domain, rest sourced from reference TRBV3-1 and TRBJ2-6, is DTAVSQTPKYLVTQMGNDKSIKCEQNLGHDTMYWYKQDSKKFLKIMFSYNNKELIINETVPNRFSPKSPDKAHLNLHINSLELGDSAVYFCASSAGGSGANVLTFGAGSRLTVL.

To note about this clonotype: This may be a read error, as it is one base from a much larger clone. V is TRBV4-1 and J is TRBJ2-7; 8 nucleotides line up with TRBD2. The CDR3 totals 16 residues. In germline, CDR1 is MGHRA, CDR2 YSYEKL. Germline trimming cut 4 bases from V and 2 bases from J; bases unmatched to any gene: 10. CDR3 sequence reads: CASSLEAAGLAYEQYF. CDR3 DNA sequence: TGCGCCAGCAGCCTGGAGGCGGCGGGACTAGCCTACGAGCAGTACTTC.

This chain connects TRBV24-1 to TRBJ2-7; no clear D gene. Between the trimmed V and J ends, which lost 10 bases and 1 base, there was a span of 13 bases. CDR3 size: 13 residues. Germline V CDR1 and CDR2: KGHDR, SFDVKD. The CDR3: CATSDGSSYEQYF. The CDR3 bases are TGTGCCACTTCCGACGGTTCATCCTACGAGCAGTACTTC.

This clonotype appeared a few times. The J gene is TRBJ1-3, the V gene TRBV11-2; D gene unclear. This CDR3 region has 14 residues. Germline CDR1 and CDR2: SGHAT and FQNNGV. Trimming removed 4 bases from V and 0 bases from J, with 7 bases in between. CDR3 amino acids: CASSSIFSGNTIYF. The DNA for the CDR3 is TGTGCCAGCAGCTCGATCTTCTCTGGAAACACCATATATTTT.

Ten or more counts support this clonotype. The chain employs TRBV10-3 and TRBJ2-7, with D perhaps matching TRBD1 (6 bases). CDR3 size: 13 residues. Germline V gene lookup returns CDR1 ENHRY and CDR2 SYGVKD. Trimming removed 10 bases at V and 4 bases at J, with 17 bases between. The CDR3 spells CASKQGSLYEQYF. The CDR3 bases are TGTGCCAGCAAACAGGGTAGTTTGTACGAGCAGTACTTC.

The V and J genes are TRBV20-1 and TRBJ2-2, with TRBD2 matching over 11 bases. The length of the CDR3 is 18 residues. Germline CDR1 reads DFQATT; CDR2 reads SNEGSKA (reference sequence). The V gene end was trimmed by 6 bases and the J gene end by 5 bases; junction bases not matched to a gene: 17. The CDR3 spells CSARPTSTSGSYTGELFF. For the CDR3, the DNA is TGCAGTGCCCGTCCCACCTCTACTAGCGGGAGTTATACCGGGGAGCTGTTTTTT.

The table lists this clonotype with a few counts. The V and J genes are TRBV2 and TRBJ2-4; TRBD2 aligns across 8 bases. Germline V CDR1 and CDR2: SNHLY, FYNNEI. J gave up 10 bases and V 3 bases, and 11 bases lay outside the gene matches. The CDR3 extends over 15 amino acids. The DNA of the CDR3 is TGTGCCAGCAGTGAGGGTAGCGGGGCTATGGGGATTCAGTACTTC. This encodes CASSEGSGAMGIQYF.

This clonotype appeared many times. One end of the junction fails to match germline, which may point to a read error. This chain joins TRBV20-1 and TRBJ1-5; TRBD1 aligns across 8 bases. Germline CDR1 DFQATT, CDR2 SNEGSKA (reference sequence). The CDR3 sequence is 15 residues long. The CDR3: CSAMGTAGGNQPQHF. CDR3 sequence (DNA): TGCAGTGCCATGGGTACGGCAGGGGGCAACCAGCCCCAGCATTTT.

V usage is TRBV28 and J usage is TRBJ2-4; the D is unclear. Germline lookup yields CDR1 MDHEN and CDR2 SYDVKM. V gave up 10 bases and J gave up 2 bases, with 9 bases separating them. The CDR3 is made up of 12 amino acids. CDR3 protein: CATGASKNIQYF. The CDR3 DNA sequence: TGTGCCACGGGCGCCTCCAAAAACATTCAGTACTTC.

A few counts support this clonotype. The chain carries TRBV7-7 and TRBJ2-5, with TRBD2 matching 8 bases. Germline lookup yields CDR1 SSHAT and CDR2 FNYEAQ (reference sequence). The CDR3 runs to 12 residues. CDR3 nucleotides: TGTGCTAGTAGCGGGACTTCGGAGACCCAGTACTTC. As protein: CASSGTSETQYF.

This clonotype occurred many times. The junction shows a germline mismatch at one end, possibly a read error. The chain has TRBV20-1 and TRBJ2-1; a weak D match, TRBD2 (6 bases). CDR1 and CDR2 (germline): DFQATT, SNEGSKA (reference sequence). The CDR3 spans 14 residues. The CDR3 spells CSTRTGSSYNEQFF. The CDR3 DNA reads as TGCAGTACTAGAACCGGGAGCTCCTACAATGAGCAGTTCTTC.

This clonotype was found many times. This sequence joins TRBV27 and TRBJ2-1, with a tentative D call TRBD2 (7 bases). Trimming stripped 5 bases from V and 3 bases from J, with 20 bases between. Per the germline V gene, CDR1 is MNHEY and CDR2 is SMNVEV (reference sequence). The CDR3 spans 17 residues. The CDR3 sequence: CASSTSRGARGYNEQFF. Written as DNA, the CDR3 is TGTGCCAGCAGTACATCTCGGGGGGCGCGGGGCTACAATGAGCAGTTCTTC.

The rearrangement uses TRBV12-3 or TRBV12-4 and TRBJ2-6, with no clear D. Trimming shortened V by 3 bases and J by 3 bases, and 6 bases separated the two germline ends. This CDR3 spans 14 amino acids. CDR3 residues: CASSLGFGANVLTF. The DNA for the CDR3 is TGTGCCAGCAGTTTGGGGTTTGGGGCCAACGTCCTGACTTTC.

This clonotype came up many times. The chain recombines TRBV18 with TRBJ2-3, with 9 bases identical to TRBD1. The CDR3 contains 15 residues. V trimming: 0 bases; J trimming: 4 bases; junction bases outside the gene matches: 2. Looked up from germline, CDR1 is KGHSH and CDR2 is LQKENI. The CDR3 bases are TGTGCCAGCTCACCACCGGACAGGGGCGCAGATACGCAGTATTTT. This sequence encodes CASSPPDRGADTQYF. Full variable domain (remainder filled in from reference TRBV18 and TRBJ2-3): NAGVMQNPRHLVRRRGQEARLRCSPMKGHSHVYWYRQLPEEGLKFMVYLQKENIIDESGMPKERFSAEFPKEGPSILRIQQVVRGDSAAYFCASSPPDRGADTQYFGPGTRLTVL.

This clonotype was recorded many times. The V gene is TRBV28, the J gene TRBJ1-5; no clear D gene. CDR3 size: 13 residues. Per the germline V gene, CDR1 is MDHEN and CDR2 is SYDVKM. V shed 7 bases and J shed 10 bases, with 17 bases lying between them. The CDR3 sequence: CASTVPGRGPQHF. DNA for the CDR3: TGTGCCAGCACCGTACCTGGGCGGGGACCCCAGCATTTT.

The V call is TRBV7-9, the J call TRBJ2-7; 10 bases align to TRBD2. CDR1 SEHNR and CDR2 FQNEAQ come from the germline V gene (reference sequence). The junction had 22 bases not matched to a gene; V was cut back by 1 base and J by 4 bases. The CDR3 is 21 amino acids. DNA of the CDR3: TGTGCCAGCAGCTTAGGAACCGGAGAGGCTAGCGGGAGAGGGGGTTTTTACGAGCAGTACTTC. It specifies CASSLGTGEASGRGGFYEQYF.

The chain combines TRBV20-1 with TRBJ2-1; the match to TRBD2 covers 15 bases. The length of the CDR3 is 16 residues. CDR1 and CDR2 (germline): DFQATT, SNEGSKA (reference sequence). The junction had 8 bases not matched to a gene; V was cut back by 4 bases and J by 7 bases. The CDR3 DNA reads TGCAGTGCTATCCCCGGACTAGCGGGAGGGGGAAATGAGCAGTTCTTC. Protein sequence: CSAIPGLAGGGNEQFF.